These 9 T cell receptor beta chains originate from one sample sequenced in a study of radiation and T cells in renal cell carcinoma. Measured with immunoSEQ multiplex PCR; TCRdb has only the in-frame clones, and not every one. The sample holds roughly 150,000 clones, approximately 90% seen once. Time point specified: blood 2 weeks post-SBRT. As for treatment: 15 Gy SBRT to primary tumor, nephrectomy 4 weeks later. The material was blood, obtained from a patient whose treatment included radiotherapy and nephrectomy. Source of these receptors: a woman between 50 and 59 years old with renal cell carcinoma.

The chain has TRBV7-2 and TRBJ1-1, with D unresolved. V gave up 3 bases and J gave up 4 bases, with 12 bases separating them. The CDR3 is 14 residues long. Germline V gives CDR1 SGHTA, CDR2 FQGNSA. CDR3 DNA: TGTGCCAGCAGCTTTTGGGGTACGGGCACTGAAGCTTTCTTT. It yields the protein CASSFWGTGTEAFF.

This clone appeared a single time. The rearrangement links TRBV7-6 to TRBJ2-7; D remains ambiguous. This CDR3 is 12 amino acids long. V lost 6 bases and J 1 base, leaving 7 bases between the germline ends. Germline-derived CDR1 and CDR2 are SGHVS and FNYEAQ. DNA for the CDR3: TGTGCCAGCAGTTTGACGTCCTACGAGCAGTACTTC. It is translated as CASSLTSYEQYF.

The V gene is TRBV7-3, the J gene TRBJ2-2; 11 nucleotides agree with TRBD2. Germline V gives CDR1 SGHTA, CDR2 FQGTGA. J lost 4 bases, V lost 5 bases, and 3 bases had no gene match. This CDR3 contains 15 residues. The CDR3, as DNA: TGTGCCAGCAGCCTTGGGACTAGCGGCACCGGGGAGCTGTTTTTT. Its translation: CASSLGTSGTGELFF.

This chain uses TRBV6-5 with TRBJ2-7, with a weak D call TRBD1 (8 bases). The V and J ends lost 4 bases and 1 base respectively, with 11 bases between them. This CDR3 contains 14 residues. Germline CDR1 is MNHEY and CDR2 is SVGAGI. The CDR3 loop reads CASSSQGGSYEQYF. The CDR3 DNA reads TGTGCCAGCAGTTCACAGGGGGGGTCCTACGAGCAGTACTTC.

This chain uses TRBV11-3 with TRBJ2-6; TRBD1 aligns across 8 bases. The V segment lost 6 bases and the J segment 1 base; nucleotides outside the gene matches: 8. The CDR3 loop spans 17 amino acids. Germline V gene lookup returns CDR1 SGHNT and CDR2 YENEEA. DNA of the CDR3: TGTGCCAGCAGTTACGGGACAGGACTTTCTGGGGCCAACGTCCTGACTTTC. Protein product: CASSYGTGLSGANVLTF.

The chain is built from TRBV9 and TRBJ2-1, with a possible D match to TRBD2 (6 bases). Germline CDR1 is SGDLS and CDR2 is YYNGEE. The CDR3 has 13 residues. V lost 2 bases and J 7 bases, leaving 10 bases between the germline ends. This CDR3 is CASSVGGGNEQFF. The DNA of the CDR3 is TGTGCCAGCAGCGTCGGAGGAGGGAATGAGCAGTTCTTC.

The genes are TRBV5-1 and TRBJ2-5; the match to TRBD2 covers 9 bases. The V segment lost 0 bases and the J segment 2 bases; nucleotides outside the gene matches: 5. Germline V CDR1 and CDR2: SGHRS, YFSETQ. CDR3 length equals 16 residues. For the CDR3, the DNA is TGCGCCAGCAGCTTGGGTGGCGCGGGGGGGCAAGAGACCCAGTACTTC. This encodes CASSLGGAGGQETQYF.

The rearrangement links TRBV13 to TRBJ2-3; TRBD2 matches 14 bases. Germline CDR1 reads PRHDT; CDR2 reads FYEKMQ (reference sequence). This CDR3 contains 15 residues. Unmatched junction bases numbered 3, after V lost 6 bases and J lost 4 bases. The CDR3 loop is CASRLTSGGADTQYF. CDR3 DNA sequence: TGTGCCAGCAGATTGACTAGCGGGGGGGCAGATACGCAGTATTTT.

This clone was found once. The chain combines TRBV7-2 with TRBJ2-5; D gene uncertain. The V end was cut by 5 bases, the J end by 4 bases, with 14 bases between. The CDR3 length is 14 residues. The germline V gene encodes CDR1 SGHTA and CDR2 FQGNSA. DNA of the CDR3: TGTGCCAGCAGCCCCCCAAATGACGGAGAGACCCAGTACTTC. Translating gives CASSPPNDGETQYF.